The rows below give T cell receptor beta chains drawn from one sample of a study of T cell responses to AZD1222 COVID-19 vaccine. Method: immunoSEQ multiplex PCR; TCRdb's copy keeps in-frame clones and lacks some. The sample lists over 140,000 clones; roughly 92% were seen once. The sample in question was peripheral blood, obtained 28 days after the second AZD1222 dose. The receptors derive from an adult who received the AZD1222 COVID-19 vaccine. Each CDR3 is given with its conserved first and last residue. Fields, in order: CDR3 length, clone size, J gene, V gene, D gene, CDR3 DNA, CDR3 protein. The D gene is left open where the match is weak. Clone size is given for some rows only: seen once, a few or many times, or a class if the clone is expanded.

13 NA TRBJ1-4 TRBV30 NA TGTGCCTGGAGTCTGACTTCTAATGAAAAACTGTTTTTT CAWSLTSNEKLFF
15 NA TRBJ2-1 TRBV3-1/TRBV3-2 TRBD2 TGTGCCAGCAGGCCTAGCGGGAGTTCCTACAATGAGCAGTTCTTC CASRPSGSSYNEQFF
14 NA TRBJ1-2 TRBV3-1/TRBV3-2 NA TGTGCCAGCAGCCAAGAGGGCGGAAGCTATGGCTACACCTTC CASSQEGGSYGYTF
15 NA TRBJ2-7 TRBV10-3 NA TGTGCCATCAGTGAGACCAGACAGGCCTCCTACGAGCAGTACTTC CAISETRQASYEQYF
17 NA TRBJ1-1 TRBV7-8 NA TGTGCCAGCAGCTTATGGGGGAGCCTGGGTATGAACACTGAAGCTTTCTTT CASSLWGSLGMNTEAFF
14 NA TRBJ2-7 TRBV19 NA TGTGCCAGTAGTGGACGGGGACGAAGTTACGAGCAGTACTTC CASSGRGRSYEQYF
12 many TRBJ1-5 TRBV4-1 NA TGCGCCAGCAGCCAAGGTGAACAGCCCCAGCATTTT CASSQGEQPQHF
13 NA TRBJ2-1 TRBV10-2 TRBD2 TGCGCCAGCGGGCGGACTAGCTACAATGAGCAGTTCTTC CASGRTSYNEQFF
13 NA TRBJ2-3 TRBV7-2 NA TGTGCCAGCAGCTTAGGGGGCACAGATACGCAGTATTTT CASSLGGTDTQYF
13 once TRBJ2-5 TRBV19 NA TGTGCCAGTAGTATTCGGACAGAAGAGACCCAGTACTTC CASSIRTEETQYF
15 NA TRBJ1-2 TRBV6-6 NA TGTGCCAGCAGTTACTCGATACCAGGGAACTATGGCTACACCTTC CASSYSIPGNYGYTF
17 NA TRBJ2-1 TRBV28 TRBD2 TGTGCCAGCAGTCCACGCCGAGGAAGCGGGAATTTTAATGAGCAGTTCTTC CASSPRRGSGNFNEQFF
14 NA TRBJ1-1 TRBV11-2 NA TGTGCCAGCAGCTTTGGCGCCAGGGACACTGAAGCTTTCTTT CASSFGARDTEAFF
13 NA TRBJ2-7 TRBV28 NA TGTGCCACGATAAAGGGCCCAACAAACGAGCAGTACTTC CATIKGPTNEQYF
15 NA TRBJ1-2 TRBV2 NA TGTGCCAGCAGGCTACGAGACAACGGATTATATGGCTACACCTTC CASRLRDNGLYGYTF
13 NA TRBJ1-2 TRBV28 NA TGTGCCAGCCTAACCCGGGGGTTTCATGGCTACACCTTC CASLTRGFHGYTF
12 NA TRBJ2-5 TRBV29-1 NA TGCAGCGTTGTGGCAGCCCAAGAGACCCAGTACTTC CSVVAAQETQYF
14 NA TRBJ2-7 TRBV9 NA TGTGCCAGCAGCGTTCAGGACACAGCCTACGAGCAGTACTTC CASSVQDTAYEQYF
16 NA TRBJ1-1 TRBV19 NA TGTGCCAGTACGATGGGCCTACAGAAGCTGAACACTGAAGCTTTCTTT CASTMGLQKLNTEAFF
14 once TRBJ1-1 TRBV6-5 TRBD1 TGTGCCAGCAGAAAACGCCAGGGGGGCACTGAAGCTTTCTTT CASRKRQGGTEAFF
15 few TRBJ2-1 TRBV27 TRBD1 TGTGCCAGCAGTCACCGGGACAGGGTAGGCAATGAGCAGTTCTTC CASSHRDRVGNEQFF
13 NA TRBJ1-2 TRBV30 NA TGTGCCTGGACCTCGGGACCGCCATATGGCTACACCTTC CAWTSGPPYGYTF
16 few TRBJ2-7 TRBV7-6 TRBD2 TGTGCCAGCAGCCCTACTAGCGGGGGGACCTCCTACGAGCAGTACTTC CASSPTSGGTSYEQYF
16 NA TRBJ1-3 TRBV4-2 TRBD1 TGTGCCAGCAGCCAAGGTGACAGGGTCTCTGGAAACACCATATATTTT CASSQGDRVSGNTIYF
10 NA TRBJ1-2 TRBV28 NA TGTGCCAGCGGGGCCTATGGCTACACCTTC CASGAYGYTF
15 NA TRBJ2-7 TRBV11-1 TRBD2 TGTGCCAGCAGCCCCCTAGCGGGAGGGCCCCACGAGCAGTACTTC CASSPLAGGPHEQYF
14 NA TRBJ1-4 TRBV28 NA TGTGCCAGCAGTTTAGTACTGAATAATGAAAAACTGTTTTTT CASSLVLNNEKLFF
14 NA TRBJ2-7 TRBV7-2 TRBD2 TGTGCCAGCAGCACCGGACTAGCGGGAGAAGAGCAGTACTTC CASSTGLAGEEQYF
14 once TRBJ2-3 TRBV7-3 NA TGTGCCAGCAGCCCAGGGTGGGCCACAGATACGCAGTATTTT CASSPGWATDTQYF
16 once TRBJ1-3 TRBV27 NA TGTGCCAGCAGTTCTAGGGGTCTGTTCTCTGGAAACACCATATATTTT CASSSRGLFSGNTIYF
16 NA TRBJ2-7 TRBV5-1 NA TGCGCCAGCAGCTTGGCCGCGCGGACAGATTCCTACGAGCAGTACTTC CASSLAARTDSYEQYF